The T cell receptor beta chain described here comes from a study of beta chain features in type 1 diabetes. Expressed TCRB transcripts were sequenced, since all the RNA that had been isolated was reverse transcribed. Assay: immunoSEQ multiplex PCR; the TCRdb copy retains only in-frame clones and omits some. The profile shows about 150,000 clones, about 7.3% of them singletons. The CDR3 is made up of 14 amino acids. V lost 4 bases and J 5 bases, leaving 15 bases between the germline ends. Germline V gene sequence: CDR1 SGHTA, CDR2 FQGNSA. This rearrangement joins TRBV7-2 to TRBJ2-7, with D perhaps matching TRBD2 (7 bases). The clonotype originates from a man between 18 and 35 years old in good health. Sequences were obtained from central memory CD4+ T cells from blood. The CDR3 DNA is TGTGCCAGCAGCTCCAGAGGGGGGGCAAACGAGCAGTACTTC. It encodes CASSSRGGANEQYF.